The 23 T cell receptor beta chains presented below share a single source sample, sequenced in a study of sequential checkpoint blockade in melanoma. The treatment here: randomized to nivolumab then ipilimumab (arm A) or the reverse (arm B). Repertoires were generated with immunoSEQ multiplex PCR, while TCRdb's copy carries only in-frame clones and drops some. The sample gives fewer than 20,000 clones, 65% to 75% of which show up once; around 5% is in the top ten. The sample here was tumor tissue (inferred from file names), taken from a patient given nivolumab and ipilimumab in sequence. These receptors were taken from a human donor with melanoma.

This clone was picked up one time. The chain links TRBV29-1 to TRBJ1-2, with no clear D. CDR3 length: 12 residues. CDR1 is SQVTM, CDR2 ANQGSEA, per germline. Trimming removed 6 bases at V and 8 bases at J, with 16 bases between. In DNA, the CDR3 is TGCAGCGTACTGACGAGCCTGGGAGGCTACACCTTC. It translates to CSVLTSLGGYTF.

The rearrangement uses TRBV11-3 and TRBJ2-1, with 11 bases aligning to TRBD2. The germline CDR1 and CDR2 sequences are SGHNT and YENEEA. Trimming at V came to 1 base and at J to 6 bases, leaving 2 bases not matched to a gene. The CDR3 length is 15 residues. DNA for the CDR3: TGTGCCAGCAGCTTAGGACTAGCGGGAAGCAATGAGCAGTTCTTC. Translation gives CASSLGLAGSNEQFF.

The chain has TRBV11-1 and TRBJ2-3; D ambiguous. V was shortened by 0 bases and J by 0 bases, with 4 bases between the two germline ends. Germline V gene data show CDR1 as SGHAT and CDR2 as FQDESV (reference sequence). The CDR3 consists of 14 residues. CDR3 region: CASSLAASTDTQYF. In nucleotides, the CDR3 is TGTGCCAGCAGCTTAGCAGCTAGCACAGATACGCAGTATTTT.

The CDR3 coding sequence is TGCGCCAGCAGCTTGGGACTAGCGGGCCAAGAGACCCAGTACTTC. Its translation: CASSLGLAGQETQYF. The V call is TRBV5-1, the J call TRBJ2-5; 10 bases agree with TRBD2. V lost 0 bases and J lost 1; bases outside the gene matches: 0. Germline V gives CDR1 SGHRS, CDR2 YFSETQ. This CDR3 comprises 15 residues.

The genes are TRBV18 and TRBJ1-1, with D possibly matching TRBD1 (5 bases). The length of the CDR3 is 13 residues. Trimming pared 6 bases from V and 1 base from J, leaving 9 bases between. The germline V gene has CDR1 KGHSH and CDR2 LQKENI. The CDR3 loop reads CASSSQGNTEAFF. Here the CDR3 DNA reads TGTGCCAGCTCTTCGCAGGGGAACACTGAAGCTTTCTTT. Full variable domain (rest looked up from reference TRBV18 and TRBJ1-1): NAGVMQNPRHLVRRRGQEARLRCSPMKGHSHVYWYRQLPEEGLKFMVYLQKENIIDESGMPKERFSAEFPKEGPSILRIQQVVRGDSAAYFCASSSQGNTEAFFGQGTRLTVV.

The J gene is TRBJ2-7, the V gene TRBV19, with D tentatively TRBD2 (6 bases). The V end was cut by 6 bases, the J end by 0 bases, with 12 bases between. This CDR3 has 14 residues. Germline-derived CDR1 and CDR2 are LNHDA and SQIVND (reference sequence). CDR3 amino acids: CASSSLGGSYEQYF. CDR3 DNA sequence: TGTGCCAGTAGCTCACTGGGGGGCTCCTACGAGCAGTACTTC.

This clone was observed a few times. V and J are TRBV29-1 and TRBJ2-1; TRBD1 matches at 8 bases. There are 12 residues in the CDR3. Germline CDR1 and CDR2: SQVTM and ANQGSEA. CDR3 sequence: CPRTGRGREQFF. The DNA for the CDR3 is TGCCCACGGACAGGGAGAGGGAGAGAGCAGTTCTTC.

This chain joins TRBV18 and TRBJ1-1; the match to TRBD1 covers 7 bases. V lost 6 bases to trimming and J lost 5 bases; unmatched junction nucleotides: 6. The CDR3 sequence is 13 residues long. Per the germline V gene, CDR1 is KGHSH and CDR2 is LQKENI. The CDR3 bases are TGTGCCAGCTCCGTCGACAGGGCGACTGAAGCTTTCTTT. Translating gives CASSVDRATEAFF.

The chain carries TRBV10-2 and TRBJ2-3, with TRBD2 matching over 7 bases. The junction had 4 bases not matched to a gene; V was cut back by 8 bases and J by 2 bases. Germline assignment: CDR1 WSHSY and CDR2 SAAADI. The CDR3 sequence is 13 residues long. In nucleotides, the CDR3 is TGCGCCAGCGGGGGGGGGACCACAGATACGCAGTATTTT. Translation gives CASGGGTTDTQYF.

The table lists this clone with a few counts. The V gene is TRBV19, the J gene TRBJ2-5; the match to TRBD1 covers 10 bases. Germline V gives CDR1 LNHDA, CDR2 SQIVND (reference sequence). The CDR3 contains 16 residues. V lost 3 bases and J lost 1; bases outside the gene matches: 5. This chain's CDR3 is CASSITGTGVQETQYF. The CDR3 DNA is TGTGCCAGTAGTATTACCGGGACAGGGGTCCAAGAGACCCAGTACTTC.

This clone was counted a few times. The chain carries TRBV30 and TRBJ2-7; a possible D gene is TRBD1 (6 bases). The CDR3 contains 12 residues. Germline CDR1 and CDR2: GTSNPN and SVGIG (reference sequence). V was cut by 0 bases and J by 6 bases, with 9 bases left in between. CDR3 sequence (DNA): TGTGCCTGGAGTGTACAAGGGGGCGAGCAGTACTTC. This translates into CAWSVQGGEQYF.

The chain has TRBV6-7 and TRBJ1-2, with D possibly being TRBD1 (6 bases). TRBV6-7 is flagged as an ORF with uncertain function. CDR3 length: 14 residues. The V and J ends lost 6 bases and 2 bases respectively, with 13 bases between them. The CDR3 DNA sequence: TGTGCCAGCAGACTCCAGGACAGCAACTATGGCTACACCTTC. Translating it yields CASRLQDSNYGYTF.

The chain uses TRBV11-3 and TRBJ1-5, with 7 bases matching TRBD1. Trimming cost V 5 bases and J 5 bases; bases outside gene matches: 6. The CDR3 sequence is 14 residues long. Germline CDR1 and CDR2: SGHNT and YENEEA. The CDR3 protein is CASSQQGPHQPQHF. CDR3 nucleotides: TGTGCCAGCAGCCAACAGGGGCCTCATCAGCCCCAGCATTTT.

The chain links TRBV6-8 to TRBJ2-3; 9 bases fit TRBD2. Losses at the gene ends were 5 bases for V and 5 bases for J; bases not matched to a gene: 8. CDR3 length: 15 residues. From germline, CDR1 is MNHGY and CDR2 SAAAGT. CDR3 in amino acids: CASSPIAGVEDTQYF. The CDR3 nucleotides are TGTGCCAGCAGTCCTATAGCGGGAGTTGAAGATACGCAGTATTTT.

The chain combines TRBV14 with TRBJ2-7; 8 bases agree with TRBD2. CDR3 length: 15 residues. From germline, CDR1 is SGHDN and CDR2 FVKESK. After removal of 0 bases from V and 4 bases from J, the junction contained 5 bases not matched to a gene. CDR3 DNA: TGTGCCAGCAGCCAAGAAGGTTCTAGCGGGTACGAGCAGTACTTC. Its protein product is CASSQEGSSGYEQYF. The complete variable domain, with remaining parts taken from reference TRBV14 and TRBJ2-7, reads EAGVTQFPSHSVIEKGQTVTLRCDPISGHDNLYWYRRVMGKEIKFLLHFVKESKQDESGMPNNRFLAERTGGTYSTLKVQPAELEDSGVYFCASSQEGSSGYEQYFGPGTRLTVT.

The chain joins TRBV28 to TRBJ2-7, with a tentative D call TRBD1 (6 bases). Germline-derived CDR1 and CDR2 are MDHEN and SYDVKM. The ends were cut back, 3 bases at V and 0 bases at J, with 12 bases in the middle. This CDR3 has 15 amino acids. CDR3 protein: CASSFRQGSSYEQYF. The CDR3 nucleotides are TGTGCCAGCAGTTTTCGTCAGGGGAGCTCCTACGAGCAGTACTTC.

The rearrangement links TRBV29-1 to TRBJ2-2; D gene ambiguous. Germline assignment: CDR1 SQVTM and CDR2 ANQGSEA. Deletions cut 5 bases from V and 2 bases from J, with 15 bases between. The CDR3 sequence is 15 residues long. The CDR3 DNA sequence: TGCAGCGTTCTAACCGGTCGCGTTAACACCGGGGAGCTGTTTTTT. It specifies CSVLTGRVNTGELFF.

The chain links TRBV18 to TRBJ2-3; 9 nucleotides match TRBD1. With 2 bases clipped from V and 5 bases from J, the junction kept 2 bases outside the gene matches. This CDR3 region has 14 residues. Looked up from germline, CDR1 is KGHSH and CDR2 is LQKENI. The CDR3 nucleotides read TGTGCCAGCTCACCATTGGACAGGGGAGATACGCAGTATTTT. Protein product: CASSPLDRGDTQYF.

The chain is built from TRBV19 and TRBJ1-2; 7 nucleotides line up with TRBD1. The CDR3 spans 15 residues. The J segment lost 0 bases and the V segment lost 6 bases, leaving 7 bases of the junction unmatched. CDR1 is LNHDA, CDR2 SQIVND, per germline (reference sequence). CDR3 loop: CASSITGTANYGYTF. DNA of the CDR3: TGTGCCAGTAGCATAACCGGGACAGCTAACTATGGCTACACCTTC. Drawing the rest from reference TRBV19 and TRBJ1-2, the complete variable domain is DGGITQSPKYLFRKEGQNVTLSCEQNLNHDAMYWYRQDPGQGLRLIYYSQIVNDFQKGDIAEGYSVSREKKESFPLTVTSAQKNPTAFYLCASSITGTANYGYTFGSGTRLTVV.

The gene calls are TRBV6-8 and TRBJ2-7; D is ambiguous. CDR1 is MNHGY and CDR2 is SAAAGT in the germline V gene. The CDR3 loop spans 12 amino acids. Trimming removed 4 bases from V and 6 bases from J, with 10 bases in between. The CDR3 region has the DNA TGTGCCAGCAGTTCCAGGCCTATCGAGCAGTACTTC. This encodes CASSSRPIEQYF.

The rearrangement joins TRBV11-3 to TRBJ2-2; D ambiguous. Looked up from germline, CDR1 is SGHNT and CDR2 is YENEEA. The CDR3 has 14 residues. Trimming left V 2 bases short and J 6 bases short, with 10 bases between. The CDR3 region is CASSLNLESGELFF. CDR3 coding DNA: TGTGCCAGCAGCTTAAATCTAGAGTCCGGGGAGCTGTTTTTT.

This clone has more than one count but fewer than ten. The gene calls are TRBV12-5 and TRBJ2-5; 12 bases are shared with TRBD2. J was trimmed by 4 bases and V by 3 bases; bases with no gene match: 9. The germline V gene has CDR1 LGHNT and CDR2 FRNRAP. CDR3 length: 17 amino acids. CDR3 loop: CASGFNQLAGGVETQYF. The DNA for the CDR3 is TGTGCTAGTGGTTTCAACCAACTAGCGGGAGGTGTAGAGACCCAGTACTTC.

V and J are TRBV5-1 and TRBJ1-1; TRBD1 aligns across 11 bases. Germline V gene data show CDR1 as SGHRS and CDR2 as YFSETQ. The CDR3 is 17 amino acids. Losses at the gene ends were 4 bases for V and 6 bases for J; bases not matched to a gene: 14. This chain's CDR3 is CASSASGQGAINAEAFF. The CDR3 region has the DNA TGCGCCAGCAGCGCGTCTGGACAGGGGGCGATTAACGCTGAAGCTTTCTTT.